These T cell receptor beta chains were read from a single sample in a study of OX40 agonist ivuxolimab in advanced cancers. Data came from immunoSEQ multiplex PCR; TCRdb stores just in-frame clones and leaves some out. The profile shows 42,000 or so clones, 80% to 90% of them singletons. The material sequenced was CD4+ or CD8+ T cells sorted from blood, taken in a trial of the OX40 agonist ivuxolimab. All receptors come from an adult with an advanced solid tumor such as melanoma, head and neck, liver or kidney cancer. CDR3s include the opening cysteine and the closing phenylalanine or tryptophan. A D gene is named only where the DNA matches it firmly. Not every row has a clone size; where given, it reads once, few, many or a size class.

v_gene,d_gene,abundance,j_gene,CDR3nt,CDR3aa
TRBV9,.,few,TRBJ1-4,TGTGCCAGCAGCGACAGGGAGAATGAAAAACTGTTTTTT,CASSDRENEKLFF
TRBV19,.,.,TRBJ2-7,TGTGCCAGTGGGTTAGGCTCAACCTACGAGCAGTACTTC,CASGLGSTYEQYF
TRBV5-8,TRBD1,.,TRBJ2-3,TGTGCCAGCAGCTTTGGCGGGACAGGGGTTGTAGATACGCAGTATTTT,CASSFGGTGVVDTQYF
TRBV5-1,.,.,TRBJ2-5,TGCGCCAGCAGCTCACGGGAAATACAAGAGACCCAGTACTTC,CASSSREIQETQYF
TRBV28,.,.,TRBJ2-7,TGTGCCAGCTCGGGGGACGGACGGTACGAGCAGTACTTC,CASSGDGRYEQYF
TRBV6-6,.,.,TRBJ2-5,TGTGCCAGCAGTTCCCCGCCAGAGACCCAGTACTTC,CASSSPPETQYF
TRBV10-2,TRBD1,once,TRBJ2-5,TGCGCCAGCAGAATAGTTCAGGGGGCCGGGGAAGAGACCCAGTACTTC,CASRIVQGAGEETQYF
TRBV9,TRBD1,few,TRBJ2-1,TGTGCCAGCAGCGTATCGCCCGGGACAGGGGTGAGTGAGCAGTTCTTC,CASSVSPGTGVSEQFF
TRBV6-6,.,.,TRBJ2-6,TGTGCCAGCAGGAGCCAATCTGGGTCAGGGTACAACGTCCTGACTTTC,CASRSQSGSGYNVLTF
TRBV7-9,TRBD1,.,TRBJ2-7,TGTGCCAGCAGACCCGGGACAGGGACCTACGAGCAGTACTTC,CASRPGTGTYEQYF
TRBV7-2,.,.,TRBJ1-1,TGTGCCAGCACCACTTACCTGAGATCTGAAGCTTTCTTT,CASTTYLRSEAFF
TRBV7-8,.,.,TRBJ2-7,TGTGCCAGCAGCGGGGGACTTCGTGGCGGGGAGCAGTACTTC,CASSGGLRGGEQYF
TRBV7-2,.,.,TRBJ2-6,TGTGCCAGCAGCTTAGATAGGTTCGTCGGGGCTGGGGCCAACGTCCTGACTTTC,CASSLDRFVGAGANVLTF
TRBV7-2,.,.,TRBJ2-7,TGTGCCAGCAGCTTAGGGGCGGGGTATTACGAGCAGTACTTC,CASSLGAGYYEQYF
TRBV6-5,.,once,TRBJ1-2,TGTGCCAGCAGTTACGACGGGGGAGGCGTTGGCTACACCTTC,CASSYDGGGVGYTF
TRBV6-5,TRBD1,.,TRBJ2-3,TGTGCCAGCAGTAACCGACAGGGTACAGATACGCAGTATTTT,CASSNRQGTDTQYF
TRBV19,.,once,TRBJ2-7,TGTGCCAGTAGTACAGGAAGAGTGAGAGGGGATATCGAGCAGTACTTC,CASSTGRVRGDIEQYF
TRBV5-4,.,.,TRBJ1-3,TGTGCCAGCAGCTTGGGCTCTGGAAACACCATATATTTT,CASSLGSGNTIYF
TRBV10-2,TRBD1,.,TRBJ2-3,TGCGCCAGCAGTGATGGGACAGGGGTGTATACGCAGTATTTT,CASSDGTGVYTQYF
TRBV30,.,few,TRBJ1-3,TGTGCCTGGAGCGTAATCCAGCCGGGAAACACCATATATTTT,CAWSVIQPGNTIYF
TRBV11-2,.,.,TRBJ2-1,TGTGCCAGCAGCTCCCGGGGTTTCTTCTACAATGAGCAGTTCTTC,CASSSRGFFYNEQFF
TRBV28,TRBD1,.,TRBJ1-5,TGTGCCAGCAAGGACAGGTTCAATCAGCCCCAGCATTTT,CASKDRFNQPQHF
TRBV19,.,.,TRBJ2-6,TGTGCCAGTAGTACTCAAGCCGGGGTTGGGGCCAACGTCCTGACTTTC,CASSTQAGVGANVLTF
TRBV6-5,TRBD2,few,TRBJ2-7,TGTGCCAGCAGCACCGGTAGCGGGAGGGCCCACGAGCAGTACTTC,CASSTGSGRAHEQYF
TRBV7-3,.,.,TRBJ2-2,TGTGCCAGCAGCTTAACGGGGTCAGGGTGGGAGCTGTTTTTT,CASSLTGSGWELFF
TRBV30,TRBD1,.,TRBJ1-4,TGTGCCTGGAGTGCTGGGACAGGGATGGGGGAAAAACTGTTTTTT,CAWSAGTGMGEKLFF
TRBV30,.,.,TRBJ1-1,TGTGCCTGGACCAGGACAGCTTCTGGCACTGAAGCTTTCTTT,CAWTRTASGTEAFF
TRBV7-8,.,once,TRBJ1-2,TGTGCCAGCAGCTTAGGGCATCTCTCTAACTATGGCTACACCTTC,CASSLGHLSNYGYTF
TRBV9,.,.,TRBJ2-3,TGTGCCAGCAGCCCCGTCGTGTCGGGCACAGATACGCAGTATTTT,CASSPVVSGTDTQYF
TRBV11-2,.,.,TRBJ2-5,TGTGCCAGCAGCCAGTCCGTGAGTCAAGAGACCCAGTACTTC,CASSQSVSQETQYF
TRBV4-2,TRBD2,.,TRBJ2-2,TGTGCCAGCAGCCGGGCTAGCGGGGCTTCGAACACCGGGGAGCTGTTTTTT,CASSRASGASNTGELFF
TRBV30,.,.,TRBJ1-2,TGTGCCTGGAGTAGAGGGCAGGAGAACTATGGCTACACCTTC,CAWSRGQENYGYTF
TRBV2,TRBD2,once,TRBJ2-2,TGTGCCAGCGTAGCGGGGGGGAGGAACACCGGGGAGCTGTTTTTT,CASVAGGRNTGELFF
TRBV11-2,.,.,TRBJ2-5,TGTGCCAGCAGCTTAGCAGGGAGTCGAGAGACCCAGTACTTC,CASSLAGSRETQYF
TRBV2,.,.,TRBJ2-7,TGTGCCAGCAGGAGGGACTCATACTACGAGCAGTACTTC,CASRRDSYYEQYF
TRBV30,TRBD1,few,TRBJ1-2,TGTGCCTGGAGTTCTTCTCCCGGGACAGGGTACAGCTACACCTTC,CAWSSSPGTGYSYTF
TRBV7-9,.,.,TRBJ1-1,TGTGCCAGCAGCCACAGGGACACTGAAGCTTTCTTT,CASSHRDTEAFF
TRBV4-1,.,.,TRBJ2-1,TGCGCCAGCAGCCAAGGTCCGGGGCCCAATGAGCAGTTCTTC,CASSQGPGPNEQFF
TRBV7-8,.,.,TRBJ2-1,TGTGCCAGCAGCTTTGGGGACTACAATGAGCAGTTCTTC,CASSFGDYNEQFF
TRBV29-1,.,once,TRBJ2-5,TGCAGCGTTGACCTGGCAGCCCAAGAGACCCAGTACTTC,CSVDLAAQETQYF
TRBV2,TRBD2,few,TRBJ2-3,TGTGCCAGTAGGAAGGGGAGGGGCGAGGATACGCAGTATTTT,CASRKGRGEDTQYF
TRBV7-2,TRBD1,.,TRBJ2-1,TGTGCCAGCAGCCCGACAGGGTTGGTATATGAGCAGTTCTTC,CASSPTGLVYEQFF
TRBV2,.,.,TRBJ1-1,TGTGCCAGCACCGCCCGACAGGTATTGCCCACTGAAGCTTTCTTT,CASTARQVLPTEAFF
TRBV6-6,TRBD1,.,TRBJ2-7,TGTGCCAGCAGCCTCCCCTCCGGACAGGGGGCTGGCGAGCAGTACTTC,CASSLPSGQGAGEQYF
TRBV15,.,.,TRBJ2-7,TGTGCCACCAGCAGACCAGAACTGTACGAGCAGTACTTC,CATSRPELYEQYF
TRBV5-8,.,.,TRBJ1-1,TGTGCCAGCAGCTTGGTTTGGTTTGCTTTCTTT,CASSLVWFAFF
TRBV5-5,TRBD1,.,TRBJ2-1,TGTGCCAGCAGCCCACGGATGGGACAGCCCCTACTCCTTTCCTACAATGAGCAGTTCTTC,CASSPRMGQPLLLSYNEQFF